This TCR beta chain is from a study of Ad26.COV2.S vaccination and SARS-CoV-2 variants. Across the whole study: Of the COV1001 trial arms, the Ad26.COV2.S arm included the donor. Doses of Ad26.COV2.S were injected into muscle once or twice, 56 days apart.

Treatment specified: 19 received Ad26.COV2.S at low or high dose, single or two shots; 5 received placebo; per-sample allocation not given. The study sampled participants on day 63 after the first vaccine or placebo injection. An Ad26 vector expressing Wuhan-strain SARS-CoV-2 spike served as the vaccine. Sequenced by immunoSEQ multiplex PCR; TCRdb stores in-frame clones only, minus some. The table shows 400,000 to 450,000 clones, with around nine tenths occurring only once. This clone has more than one count but fewer than ten. What it binds is unknown. V lost 0 bases to trimming and J lost 3 bases, with 8 bases between them. Germline lookup yields CDR1 MNHEY and CDR2 SVGAGI. The length of the CDR3 is 14 residues. Study-level findings and limits: Placebo recipients had lower spike-specific TCR breadth than vaccine recipients.

This material consisted of peripheral blood, taken in a trial of Ad26.COV2.S vaccine versus placebo. The source of this sequence is a person between 18 and 65 years old who received the Ad26.COV2.S COVID-19 vaccine or a placebo. The V call is TRBV6-5, the J call TRBJ1-2, with D unclear. The CDR3 spells CASSYSTAHYGYTF. In nucleotides, the CDR3 is TGTGCCAGCAGTTACTCGACGGCGCACTATGGCTACACCTTC.